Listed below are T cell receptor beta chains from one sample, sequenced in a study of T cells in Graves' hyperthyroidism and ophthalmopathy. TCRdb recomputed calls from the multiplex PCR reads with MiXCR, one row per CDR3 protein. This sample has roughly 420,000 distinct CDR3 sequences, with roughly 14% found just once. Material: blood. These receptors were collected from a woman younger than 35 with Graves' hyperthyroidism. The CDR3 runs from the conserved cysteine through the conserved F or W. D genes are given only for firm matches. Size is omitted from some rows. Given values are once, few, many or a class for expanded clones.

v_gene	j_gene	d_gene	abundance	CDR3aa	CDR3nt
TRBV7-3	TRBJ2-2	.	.	CASSPSGGNVGELFF	TGTGCCAGCAGCCCAAGTGGGGGGAATGTCGGGGAGCTGTTTTTT
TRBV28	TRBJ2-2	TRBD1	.	CASGTGGFTNTGELFF	TGTGCCAGCGGAACAGGGGGGTTTACGAACACCGGGGAGCTGTTTTTT
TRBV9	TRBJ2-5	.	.	CASSPALIKETQYF	TGTGCCAGCAGCCCGGCGCTGATAAAAGAGACCCAGTACTTC
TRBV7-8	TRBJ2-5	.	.	CASSPDRQGGVGTQYF	TGTGCCAGCAGCCCAGACCGACAAGGGGGGGTGGGGACCCAGTACTTC
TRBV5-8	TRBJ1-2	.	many	CASSLSAVVYGYTF	TGTGCCAGCAGCTTAAGTGCGGTGGTCTATGGCTACACCTTC
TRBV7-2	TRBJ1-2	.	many	CASSLIPGPNYGYTF	TGTGCCAGCAGCTTAATTCCGGGACCCAACTATGGCTACACCTTC
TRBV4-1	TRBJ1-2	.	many	CASSQLAGLNHGYTF	TGCGCCAGCAGCCAACTTGCGGGACTTAACCATGGCTACACCTTC
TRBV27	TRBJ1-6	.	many	CASSSSKGVPYNSPLHF	TGTGCCAGCAGTAGCTCTAAGGGGGTTCCGTATAATTCACCCCTCCACTTT
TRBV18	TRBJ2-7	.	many	CASSPGTPHYEQYF	TGTGCCAGCTCACCCGGGACGCCTCACTACGAGCAGTACTTC
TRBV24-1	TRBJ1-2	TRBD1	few	CATSGPGTGGFPTNYGYTF	TGTGCCACCAGTGGCCCGGGTACAGGGGGCTTCCCCACCAACTATGGCTACACCTTC
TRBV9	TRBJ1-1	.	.	CASSVAGDTEAFF	TGTGCCAGCAGCGTAGCCGGGGACACTGAAGCTTTCTTT
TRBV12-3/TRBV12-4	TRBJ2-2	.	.	CASSLIAVGTGELFF	TGTGCCAGCAGTTTAATCGCGGTTGGGACCGGGGAGCTGTTTTTT
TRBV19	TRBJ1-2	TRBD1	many	CASSTAEDRVEWGYTF	TGTGCCAGTAGTACCGCGGAGGACAGGGTGGAATGGGGCTACACCTTC
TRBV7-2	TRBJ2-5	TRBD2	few	CATAGGTQYF	TGTGCCACGGCGGGGGGGACCCAGTACTTC
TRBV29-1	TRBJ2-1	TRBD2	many	CSVEGLAGEFNEQFF	TGCAGCGTTGAAGGCCTAGCGGGGGAGTTCAATGAGCAGTTCTTC
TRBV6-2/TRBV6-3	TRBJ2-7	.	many	CASSYSTVTYEQYF	TGTGCCAGCAGTTACTCTACGGTTACCTACGAGCAGTACTTC
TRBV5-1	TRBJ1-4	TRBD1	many	CASSSSGQGVEKLFF	TGCGCCAGCAGCTCCTCAGGACAGGGAGTTGAAAAACTGTTTTTT
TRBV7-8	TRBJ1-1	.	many	CASRPGLKDTEAFF	TGTGCCAGCAGGCCCGGGTTAAAGGACACTGAAGCTTTCTTT
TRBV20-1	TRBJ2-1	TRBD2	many	CSARDGGLADNEQFF	TGCAGTGCTAGAGACGGGGGACTAGCGGATAATGAGCAGTTCTTC
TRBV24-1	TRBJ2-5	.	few	CATSHMGSETQYF	TGTGCCACCAGTCACATGGGCTCTGAGACCCAGTACTTC
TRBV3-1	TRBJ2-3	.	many	CASSPGLGDTQYF	TGTGCCAGCAGTCCTGGACTGGGGGATACGCAGTATTTT
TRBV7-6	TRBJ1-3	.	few	CASSLARYTGGNTIYF	TGTGCCAGCAGCTTAGCGCGTTACACCGGTGGAAACACCATATATTTT
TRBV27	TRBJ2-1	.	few	CATLGGGHEQFF	TGTGCCACCCTTGGGGGGGGCCATGAGCAGTTCTTC